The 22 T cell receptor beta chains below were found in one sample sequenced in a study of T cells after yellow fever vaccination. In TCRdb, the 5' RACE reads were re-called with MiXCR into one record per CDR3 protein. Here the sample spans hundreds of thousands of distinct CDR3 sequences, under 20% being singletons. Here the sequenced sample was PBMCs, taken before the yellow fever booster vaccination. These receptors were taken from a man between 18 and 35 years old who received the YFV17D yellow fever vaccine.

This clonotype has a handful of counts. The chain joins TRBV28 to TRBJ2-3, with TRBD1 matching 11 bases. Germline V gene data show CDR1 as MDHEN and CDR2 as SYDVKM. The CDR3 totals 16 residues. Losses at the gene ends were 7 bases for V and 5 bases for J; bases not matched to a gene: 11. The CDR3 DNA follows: TGTGCCAGCACTCAACCCGGGACAGGGGGTGGAGATACGCAGTATTTT. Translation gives CASTQPGTGGGDTQYF.

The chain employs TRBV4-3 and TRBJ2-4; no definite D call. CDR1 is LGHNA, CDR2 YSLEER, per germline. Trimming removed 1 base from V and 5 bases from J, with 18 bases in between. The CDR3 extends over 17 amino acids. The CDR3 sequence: CASSQAPDPRRENIQYF. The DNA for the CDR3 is TGCGCCAGCAGCCAAGCCCCGGACCCCCGTCGCGAAAACATTCAGTACTTC.

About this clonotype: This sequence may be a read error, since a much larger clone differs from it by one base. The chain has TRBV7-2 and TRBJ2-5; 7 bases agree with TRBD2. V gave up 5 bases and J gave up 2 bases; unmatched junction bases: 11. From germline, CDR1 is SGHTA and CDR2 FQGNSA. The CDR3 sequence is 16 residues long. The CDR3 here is CASSLPGRAGQETQYF. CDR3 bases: TGTGCCAGCAGCCTCCCCGGACGAGCGGGGCAAGAGACCCAGTACTTC.

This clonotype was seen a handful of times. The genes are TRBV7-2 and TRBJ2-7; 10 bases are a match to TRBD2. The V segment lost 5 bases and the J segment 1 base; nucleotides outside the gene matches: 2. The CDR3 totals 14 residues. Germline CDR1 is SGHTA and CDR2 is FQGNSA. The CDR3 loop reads CASSTAGGSYEQYF. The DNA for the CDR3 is TGTGCCAGCAGCACAGCGGGGGGGTCCTACGAGCAGTACTTC.

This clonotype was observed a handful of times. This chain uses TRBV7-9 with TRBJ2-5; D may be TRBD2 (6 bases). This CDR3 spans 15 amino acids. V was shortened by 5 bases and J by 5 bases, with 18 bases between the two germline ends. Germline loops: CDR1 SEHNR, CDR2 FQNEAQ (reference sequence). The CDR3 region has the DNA TGTGCCAGCAGCAAGACCGGGTCTCGGGGGGAGACCCAGTACTTC. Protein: CASSKTGSRGETQYF.

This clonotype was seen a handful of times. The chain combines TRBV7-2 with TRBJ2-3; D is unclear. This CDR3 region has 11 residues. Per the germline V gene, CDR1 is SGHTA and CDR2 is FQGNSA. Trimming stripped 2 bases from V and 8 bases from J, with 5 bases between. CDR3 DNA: TGTGCCAGCAGCTTACTAGTTACGCAGTATTTT. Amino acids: CASSLLVTQYF. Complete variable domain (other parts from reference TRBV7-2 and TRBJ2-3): GAGVSQSPSNKVTEKGKDVELRCDPISGHTALYWYRQSLGQGLEFLIYFQGNSAPDKSGLPSDRFSAERTGGSVSTLTIQRTQQEDSAVYLCASSLLVTQYFGPGTRLTVL.

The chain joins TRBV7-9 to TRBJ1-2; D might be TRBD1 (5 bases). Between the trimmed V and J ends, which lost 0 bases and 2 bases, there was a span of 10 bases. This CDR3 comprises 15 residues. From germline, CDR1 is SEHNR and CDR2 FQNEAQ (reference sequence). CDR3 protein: CASSLADTLNYGYTF. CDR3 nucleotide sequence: TGTGCCAGCAGCTTAGCGGACACCTTAAACTATGGCTACACCTTC. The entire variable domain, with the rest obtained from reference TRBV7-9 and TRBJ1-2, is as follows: DTGVSQNPRHKITKRGQNVTFRCDPISEHNRLYWYRQTLGQGPEFLTYFQNEAQLEKSRLLSDRFSAERPKGSFSTLEIQRTEQGDSAMYLCASSLADTLNYGYTFGSGTRLTVV.

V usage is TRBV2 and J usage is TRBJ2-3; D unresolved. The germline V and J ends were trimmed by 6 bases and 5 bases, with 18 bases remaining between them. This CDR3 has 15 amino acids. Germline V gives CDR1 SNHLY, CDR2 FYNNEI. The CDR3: CASRPLGGLIDTQYF. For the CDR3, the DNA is TGTGCCAGCAGACCCTTGGGCGGCTTAATAGATACGCAGTATTTT.

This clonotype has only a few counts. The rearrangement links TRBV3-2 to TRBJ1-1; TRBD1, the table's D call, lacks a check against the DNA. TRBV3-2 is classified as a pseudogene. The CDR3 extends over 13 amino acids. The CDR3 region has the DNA TGTGCCAGCACCCACAGGGGCAGGGCTGAAGCTTTCTTT. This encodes CASTHRGRAEAFF.

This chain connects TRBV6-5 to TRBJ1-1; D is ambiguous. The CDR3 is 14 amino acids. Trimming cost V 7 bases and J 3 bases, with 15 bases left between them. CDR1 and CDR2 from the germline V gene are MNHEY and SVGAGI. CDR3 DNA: TGTGCCAGCAATCGGGGAATTTATGACACTGAAGCTTTCTTT. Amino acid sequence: CASNRGIYDTEAFF.

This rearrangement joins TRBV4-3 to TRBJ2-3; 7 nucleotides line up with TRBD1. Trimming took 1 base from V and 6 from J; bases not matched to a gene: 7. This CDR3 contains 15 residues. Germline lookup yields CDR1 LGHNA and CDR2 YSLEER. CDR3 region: CASSQGDRLGDTQYF. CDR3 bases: TGCGCCAGCAGCCAAGGGGACAGACTTGGGGATACGCAGTATTTT.

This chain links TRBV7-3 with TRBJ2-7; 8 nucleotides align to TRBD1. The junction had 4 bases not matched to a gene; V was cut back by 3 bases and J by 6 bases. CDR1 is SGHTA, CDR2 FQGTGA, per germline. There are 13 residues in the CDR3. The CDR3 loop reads CASSFGQGGEQYF. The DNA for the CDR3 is TGTGCCAGCAGCTTCGGACAGGGAGGCGAGCAGTACTTC.

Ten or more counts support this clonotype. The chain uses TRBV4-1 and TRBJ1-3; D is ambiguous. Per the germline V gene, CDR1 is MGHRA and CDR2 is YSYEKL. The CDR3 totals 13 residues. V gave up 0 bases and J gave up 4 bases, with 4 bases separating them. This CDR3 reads CASSQEEGNTIYF. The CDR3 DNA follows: TGCGCCAGCAGCCAAGAAGAAGGAAACACCATATATTTT.

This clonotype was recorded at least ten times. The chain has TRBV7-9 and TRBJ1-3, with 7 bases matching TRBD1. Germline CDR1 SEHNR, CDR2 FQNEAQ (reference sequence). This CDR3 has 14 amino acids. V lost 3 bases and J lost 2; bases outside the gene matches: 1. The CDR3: CASSFTGAGNTIYF. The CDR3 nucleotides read TGTGCCAGCAGCTTTACAGGGGCTGGAAACACCATATATTTT. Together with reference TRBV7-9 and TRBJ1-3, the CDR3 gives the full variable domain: DTGVSQNPRHKITKRGQNVTFRCDPISEHNRLYWYRQTLGQGPEFLTYFQNEAQLEKSRLLSDRFSAERPKGSFSTLEIQRTEQGDSAMYLCASSFTGAGNTIYFGEGSWLTVV.

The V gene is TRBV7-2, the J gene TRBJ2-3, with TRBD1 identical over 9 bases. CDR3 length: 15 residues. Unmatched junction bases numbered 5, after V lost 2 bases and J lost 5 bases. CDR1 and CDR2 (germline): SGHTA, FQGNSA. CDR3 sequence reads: CASSLLRTGEDTQYF. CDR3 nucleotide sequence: TGTGCCAGCAGCTTACTAAGGACAGGGGAAGATACGCAGTATTTT.

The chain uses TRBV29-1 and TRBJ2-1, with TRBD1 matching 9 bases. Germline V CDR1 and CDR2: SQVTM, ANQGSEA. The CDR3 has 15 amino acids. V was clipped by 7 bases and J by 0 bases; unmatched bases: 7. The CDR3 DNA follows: TGCAGCGCAGATTACAGGGGGCTCTCCTACAATGAGCAGTTCTTC. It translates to CSADYRGLSYNEQFF.

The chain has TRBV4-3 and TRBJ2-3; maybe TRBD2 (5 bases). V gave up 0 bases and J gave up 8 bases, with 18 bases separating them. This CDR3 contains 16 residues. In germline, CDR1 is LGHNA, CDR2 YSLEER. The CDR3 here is CASSQDLGGPSATQYF. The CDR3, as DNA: TGCGCCAGCAGCCAAGATCTCGGAGGCCCCTCCGCTACGCAGTATTTT.

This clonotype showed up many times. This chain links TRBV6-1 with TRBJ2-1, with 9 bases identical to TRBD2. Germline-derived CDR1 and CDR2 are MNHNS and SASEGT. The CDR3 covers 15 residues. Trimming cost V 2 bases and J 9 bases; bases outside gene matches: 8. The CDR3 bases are TGTGCCAGCAGTGAACAGGCGGGGGGGCCGAGTGAGCAGTTCTTC. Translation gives CASSEQAGGPSEQFF.

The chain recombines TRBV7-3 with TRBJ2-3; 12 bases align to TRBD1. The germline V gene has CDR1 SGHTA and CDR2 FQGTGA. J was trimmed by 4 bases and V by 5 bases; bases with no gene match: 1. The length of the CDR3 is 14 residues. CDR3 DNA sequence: TGTGCCAGCAGCGGGACAGGGGGCTCAGATACGCAGTATTTT. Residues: CASSGTGGSDTQYF.

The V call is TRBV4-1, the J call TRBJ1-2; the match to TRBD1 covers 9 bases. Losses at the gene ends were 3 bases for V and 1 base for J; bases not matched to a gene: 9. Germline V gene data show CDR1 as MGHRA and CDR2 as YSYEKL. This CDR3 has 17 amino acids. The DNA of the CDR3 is TGCGCCAGCAGCCAGGAACCACAGGGGGCAATTAACTATGGCTACACCTTC. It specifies CASSQEPQGAINYGYTF.

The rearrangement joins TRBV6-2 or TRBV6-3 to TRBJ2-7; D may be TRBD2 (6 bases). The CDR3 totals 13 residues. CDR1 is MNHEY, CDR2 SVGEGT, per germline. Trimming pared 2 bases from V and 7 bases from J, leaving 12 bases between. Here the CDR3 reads CASSYRLVGEQYF. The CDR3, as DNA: TGTGCCAGCAGTTACAGACTAGTTGGTGAGCAGTACTTC.

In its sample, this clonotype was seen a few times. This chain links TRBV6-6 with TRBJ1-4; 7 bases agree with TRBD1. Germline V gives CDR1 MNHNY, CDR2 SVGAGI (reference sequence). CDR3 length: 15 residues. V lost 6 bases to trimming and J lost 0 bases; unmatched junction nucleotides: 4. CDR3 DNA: TGTGCCAGCAGGAGGGGGCAAGCAACTAATGAAAAACTGTTTTTT. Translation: CASRRGQATNEKLFF.